The clone carrying this T cell receptor (beta chain) turned up a few times. Its antigen is as yet unknown. Germline CDR1 is SGHRS and CDR2 is YFSETQ. Trimming left V 7 bases short and J 3 bases short, with 11 bases between. This CDR3 has 13 amino acids. Sequenced by immunoSEQ multiplex PCR; TCRdb stores in-frame clones only, minus some. The table records around 37,000 clones, about four fifths of them present only once. This sample was taken from a study of vaccination effects on CD4 cells after COVID-19. About the research overall: The cohort was immunized with two doses of either the BNT162b2 or mRNA-1273 vaccine. The study's findings and limits: Recruitment yielded few convalescent patients, and the study had no early post-infection timepoints. Common cold coronavirus cross-reactivity was shown by only 1 of 255 vaccine-induced clones in healthy vaccinees.

Subsequent to less than twelve days of culture, CD4+ T cells were isolated. The authors replaced half the medium with IL-2 medium on days 3 and 7. The material was CD4+ T cells from PBMCs cultured without peptide, obtained before COVID-19 vaccination. The chain has TRBV5-1 and TRBJ1-5; D possibly corresponds to TRBD1 (6 bases). This TCR was sampled from a human donor who received a COVID-19 vaccine. The CDR3 loop reads CASSRDTNQPQHF. The CDR3, as DNA: TGCGCCAGCTCCCGGGACACCAATCAGCCCCAGCATTTT. The complete variable domain, with remaining parts taken from reference TRBV5-1 and TRBJ1-5, reads KAGVTQTPRYLIKTRGQQVTLSCSPISGHRSVSWYQQTPGQGLQFLFEYFSETQRNKGNFPGRFSGRQFSNSRSEMNVSTLELGDSALYLCASSRDTNQPQHFGDGTRLSIL.